This T cell receptor (beta chain) derives from a study of T cell repertoires in cytomegalovirus infection. Trimming took 1 base from V and 2 from J, leaving 9 bases between them. Germline loops: CDR1 SGHTA, CDR2 FQGNSA. The CDR3 is 15 residues long. This clonotype was counted at least ten times. TCRdb processed the reads anew with MiXCR; each CDR3 protein has one entry. The sample shows fewer than 700,000 distinct CDR3 sequences, 24% of them seen only once. This receptor was identified in a human donor in good health (CMV status not recorded). Some clones in this sample may be carry-over from other donors' samples. The chain joins TRBV7-2 to TRBJ2-1; D gene uncertain. Sample: CD8+ T cells from PBMCs. CDR3 residues: CASSLEGLTYNEQFF. CDR3 nucleotide sequence: TGTGCCAGCAGCTTAGAAGGGCTTACCTACAATGAGCAGTTCTTC.